Shown below are 10 T cell receptor beta chains from a single sample sequenced in a study of response to subunit inactivated influenza vaccine. A single record per CDR3 protein comes from TCRdb applying MiXCR to the RT-PCR reads. The sample carries 430,000 or so distinct CDR3 sequences, about 10% recorded once. The input for sequencing was PBMCs from blood, taken about 6 weeks after vaccination. The receptors here all came from a man over 45 who received an inactivated influenza vaccine.

This clonotype has just a few counts. The rearrangement uses TRBV18 and TRBJ2-3; D ambiguous. The CDR3 is 14 residues long. Germline-derived CDR1 and CDR2 are KGHSH and LQKENI. The V gene lost 3 bases and the J gene lost 2 bases, with 9 bases spanning the gap. The CDR3 loop is CASSPSSPTDTQYF. CDR3 sequence (DNA): TGTGCCAGCTCACCCTCAAGCCCCACAGATACGCAGTATTTT.

This clonotype was observed many times. The rearrangement links TRBV20-1 to TRBJ2-2, with D tentatively TRBD2 (7 bases). This CDR3 comprises 15 residues. Trimming took 5 bases from V and 2 from J, leaving 15 bases between them. Per germline, CDR1 DFQATT and CDR2 SNEGSKA (reference sequence). The CDR3 loop is CSAEGGGFNTGELFF. The CDR3 nucleotides read TGCAGTGCTGAGGGGGGGGGCTTTAACACCGGGGAGCTGTTTTTT.

The chain has TRBV5-6 and TRBJ2-5; 9 bases agree with TRBD1. Trimming removed 6 bases from V and 1 base from J; junction bases left unmatched: 10. The germline CDR1 and CDR2 sequences are SGHDT and YYEEEE. The CDR3 extends over 16 amino acids. CDR3 loop: CASIELGGQGQETQYF. As DNA, the CDR3 is TGTGCCAGCATCGAGCTTGGGGGACAGGGCCAAGAGACCCAGTACTTC.

There are a few counts of this clonotype. This chain joins TRBV6-5 and TRBJ2-1; D not resolved. This CDR3 region has 15 residues. Trimming pared 2 bases from V and 0 bases from J, leaving 8 bases between. Germline V gene lookup returns CDR1 MNHEY and CDR2 SVGAGI. DNA of the CDR3: TGTGCCAGCAGTTACGCGTCGAGCTCCTACAATGAGCAGTTCTTC. Protein: CASSYASSSYNEQFF.

The chain recombines TRBV12-3 or TRBV12-4 with TRBJ2-1, with 9 nucleotides matching TRBD2. The ends lost 6 bases at V and 2 bases at J; junction bases unmatched: 2. This CDR3 is 14 amino acids long. The CDR3 here is CASRREGPYNEQFF. The CDR3 DNA follows: TGTGCCAGCAGGCGGGAGGGTCCCTACAATGAGCAGTTCTTC.

This clonotype occurred a few times. J is TRBJ2-5 and V is TRBV24-1; D is perhaps TRBD1 (6 bases). The CDR3 covers 14 residues. V was trimmed by 1 base and J by 1 base, leaving 6 bases between them. CDR1 is KGHDR and CDR2 is SFDVKD in the germline V gene. In nucleotides, the CDR3 is TGTGCCACCAGTGATTTACAGGGCCAAGAGACCCAGTACTTC. This gives the protein CATSDLQGQETQYF.

This clonotype was seen a few times. The chain combines TRBV5-5 with TRBJ2-5, with D unclear. V was shortened by 4 bases and J by 5 bases, with 12 bases between the two germline ends. The CDR3 loop spans 13 amino acids. Germline CDR1 reads SGHKS; CDR2 reads YYEKEE (reference sequence). The CDR3 DNA reads TGTGCCAGCAGCCCACCGACCAGGGAGACCCAGTACTTC. Translation: CASSPPTRETQYF.

This clonotype showed up many times. CDR3 bases: TGTGCCAGCAGCCATAACACAGGGGGCCGGAACACTGAAGCTTTCTTT. Translating gives CASSHNTGGRNTEAFF. This chain connects TRBV4-2 to TRBJ1-1; 9 positions agree with TRBD1. Germline V lookup: CDR1 LGHNA, CDR2 YNFKEQ. With 3 bases clipped from V and 1 base from J, the junction kept 6 bases outside the gene matches. The CDR3 runs to 16 residues.

This clonotype was seen more than once but under ten times. The chain has TRBV12-3 or TRBV12-4 and TRBJ2-7, with D unresolved. Trimming pared 8 bases from V and 4 bases from J, leaving 18 bases between. This CDR3 is built from 14 residues. The CDR3 DNA follows: TGTGCCAGCCGGCCCAGGAGTGGTCGGTACGAGCAGTACTTC. Translated: CASRPRSGRYEQYF.

The table lists this clonotype with many counts. This chain links TRBV29-1 with TRBJ2-5; TRBD1 matches 8 bases. CDR3 size: 14 residues. V was pared by 6 bases and J by 2 bases, with 8 bases of the junction left unmatched. Germline assignment: CDR1 SQVTM and CDR2 ANQGSEA. In DNA, the CDR3 is TGCAGCGTAGACAGGACAGGGCAACAAGAGACCCAGTACTTC. This codes for CSVDRTGQQETQYF.